This TCR beta chain was sequenced in a study of breast tumors, draining lymph nodes, adjacent tissues. V lost 2 bases to trimming and J lost 7 bases, with 10 bases between them. The CDR3 is 13 residues long. Germline CDR1 is SGHRS and CDR2 is YFSETQ. Overall study findings and caveats: Tumor TCR diversity was below lymph nodes but above nontumor tissue.

TCRdb re-called the multiplex PCR reads with MiXCR, one entry per CDR3 protein. The sample carries around 130,000 distinct CDR3 sequences, approximately 29% recorded once. Samples came from axillary lymph nodes draining the breast cancer. This clonotype was observed many times. As yet, its antigen is unknown. The sequenced material came from axillary lymph node tissue. The origin of this receptor is a female donor with breast cancer. Some clones in this sample may be carry-over from other donors' samples. The chain uses TRBV5-1 and TRBJ2-1, with D perhaps matching TRBD1 or TRBD2 (6 bases each). CDR3 bases: TGCGCCAGCAGCTTCGGGGGCCAAAATGAGCAGTTCTTC. Its protein is CASSFGGQNEQFF.